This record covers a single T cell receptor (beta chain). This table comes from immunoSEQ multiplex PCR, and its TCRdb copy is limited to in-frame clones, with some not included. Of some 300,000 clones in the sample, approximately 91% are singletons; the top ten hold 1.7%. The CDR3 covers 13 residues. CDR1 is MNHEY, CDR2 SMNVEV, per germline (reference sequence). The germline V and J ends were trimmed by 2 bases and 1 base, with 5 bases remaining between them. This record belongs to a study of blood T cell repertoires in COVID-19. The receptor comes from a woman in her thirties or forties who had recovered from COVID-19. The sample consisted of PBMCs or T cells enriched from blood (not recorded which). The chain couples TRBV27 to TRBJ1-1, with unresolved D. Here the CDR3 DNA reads TGTGCCAGCAGTTTAGGCCCGAACACTGAAGCTTTCTTT. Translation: CASSLGPNTEAFF.